A selection of T cell receptor beta chains follows, all from one sample in a study of metastatic and nonmetastatic thyroid tumors. TCRdb re-processed the PCR reads through MiXCR. Of 45,000 to 55,000 clones in the sample, roughly a quarter were seen once. Sequenced input: blood. The receptors were gathered from a male donor with papillary thyroid cancer or a benign thyroid nodule (not recorded which). Some clones in this sample may be carry-over from other donors' samples. The CDR3 runs from the conserved cysteine through the conserved F or W. D genes are given only for firm matches. Size tells how often a clone was seen (once, few, many) or the class of an expanded clone, and some rows leave it out.

len	v_gene	d_gene	abundance	j_gene	CDR3nt	CDR3aa
14	TRBV5-1	-	many	TRBJ2-5	TGCGCCAGCAGCTTGAGGACAGTGCAAGAGACCCAGTACTTC	CASSLRTVQETQYF
15	TRBV11-2	-	many	TRBJ2-5	TGTGCCAGCAGCTTAGATCTGAAACTTAAAGAGACCCAGTACTTC	CASSLDLKLKETQYF
15	TRBV27	TRBD2	few	TRBJ2-7	TGTGCCAGCAGGGTGGGTCCTAGCGGGCCGTACGAGCAGTACTTC	CASRVGPSGPYEQYF
18	TRBV9	TRBD2	-	TRBJ2-1	TGTGCCAGCAGCGTAGTCGGACTGAAGGGACTAGCTCACAATGAGCAGTTCTTC	CASSVVGLKGLAHNEQFF
12	TRBV19	-	many	TRBJ1-2	TGTGCCAGTAGTATTAGTCCATTTGGCTACACCTTC	CASSISPFGYTF
13	TRBV5-5	-	-	TRBJ2-5	TGTGCCAGCAGCTTGTGGTCGCAAGAGACCCAGTACTTC	CASSLWSQETQYF
15	TRBV11-2	-	-	TRBJ2-5	TGTGCCAGCAGCTCCCGACTGGTCTTCCAAGAGACCCAGTACTTC	CASSSRLVFQETQYF
13	TRBV7-3	-	-	TRBJ1-1	TGTGCCAGCAGCTTACGGGGGGACACTGAAGCTTTCTTT	CASSLRGDTEAFF
14	TRBV20-1	TRBD2	many	TRBJ2-1	TGCAGTGCCCCGGGACTAGCGGGAGTTGGTGAGCAGTTCTTC	CSAPGLAGVGEQFF
13	TRBV2	-	-	TRBJ2-7	TGTGCCAGCAGGATACAGGGAAGCGGAGAGCAGTACTTC	CASRIQGSGEQYF
12	TRBV12-3/TRBV12-4	TRBD1	many	TRBJ1-5	TGTGCCAGCAGTCGGGACAGTCAGCCCCAGCATTTT	CASSRDSQPQHF
16	TRBV7-3	-	few	TRBJ2-2	TGTGCCAGCAGCTTAAGGGGCCGGGAGTTGGCCGGGGAGCTGTTTTTT	CASSLRGRELAGELFF
11	TRBV6-1	-	many	TRBJ2-1	TGTGCCAGCAGAGACCCCAATGAGCAGTTCTTC	CASRDPNEQFF
14	TRBV29-1	-	many	TRBJ2-3	TGCAGCGTTGATCTAGGGGGGGCGGGGGATACGCAGTATTTT	CSVDLGGAGDTQYF
12	TRBV30	-	-	TRBJ2-7	TGTGCCTGGAGTGTACGGAGGAACGAGCAGTACTTC	CAWSVRRNEQYF
15	TRBV6-1	TRBD1	medium-sized	TRBJ1-5	TGTGCCAGCAGTGAAGGGACAGGGGTTAATCAGCCCCAGCATTTT	CASSEGTGVNQPQHF
13	TRBV29-1	TRBD2	many	TRBJ2-1	TGCAGCGCCGCAGTGGGGGGGTACAATGAGCAGTTCTTC	CSAAVGGYNEQFF
13	TRBV7-9	-	few	TRBJ1-1	TGTGCCAGCAGCTTAAATGGAGGGGCTGAAGCTTTCTTT	CASSLNGGAEAFF
13	TRBV6-1	-	many	TRBJ1-2	TGTGCCAGCAGCCCTTACATCCGATACGGCTACACCTTC	CASSPYIRYGYTF
18	TRBV6-2/TRBV6-3	-	-	TRBJ2-2	TGTGCCAGCAGTACGGGAAAATTATTGGGACCGAACACCGGGGAGCTGTTTTTT	CASSTGKLLGPNTGELFF
14	TRBV7-2	-	-	TRBJ2-7	TGTGCCAGCAGCTTAACACTAGGCAACTACGAGCAGTACTTC	CASSLTLGNYEQYF
13	TRBV5-1	-	-	TRBJ2-1	TGCGCCAGAAGCGTGAATAAACTGGGTGTTCAGTTCTTC	CARSVNKLGVQFF
14	TRBV19	TRBD2	-	TRBJ2-1	TGTGCCAGTAGCCGACTAGCGGGGAACAATGAGCAGTTCTTC	CASSRLAGNNEQFF
18	TRBV4-1	TRBD1	-	TRBJ1-1	TGCGCCAGCAGCCAAGATGACAGGGATGGTGGATCGGACACTGAAGCTTTCTTT	CASSQDDRDGGSDTEAFF
14	TRBV4-1	-	many	TRBJ2-5	TGCGCCAGCAGCCAAAACGGTTGGGGGGAGACCCAGTACTTC	CASSQNGWGETQYF
18	TRBV4-2	TRBD2	-	TRBJ2-2	TGTGCCAGCAGCCCCCGGCTAGCGGGAGGAACGAACACCGGGGAGCTGTTTTTT	CASSPRLAGGTNTGELFF
14	TRBV28	TRBD1	-	TRBJ2-7	TGTGCCAGCAGTTCCCGAGACAGGGGTGACGAGCAGTACTTC	CASSSRDRGDEQYF
14	TRBV27	-	few	TRBJ2-7	TGTGCCAGCAGAACCTCGACGGTGGGCTACGAGCAGTACTTC	CASRTSTVGYEQYF
14	TRBV5-1	TRBD2	-	TRBJ2-1	TGCGCCAGCAGCGAGGTGGGAGGGCCCTATGAGCAGTTCTTC	CASSEVGGPYEQFF
11	TRBV20-1	-	-	TRBJ2-1	TGCAGTGCTAGTATATACAATGAGCAGTTCTTC	CSASIYNEQFF
15	TRBV5-8	-	many	TRBJ2-7	TGTGCCAGCAGCTTGTCCCGGATGCAGGGCTACGAGCAGTACTTC	CASSLSRMQGYEQYF
16	TRBV7-9	-	-	TRBJ2-5	TGTGCCAGCAGCTACCCAGGGCAGGGTAGGGGAGAGACCCAGTACTTC	CASSYPGQGRGETQYF
15	TRBV3-1	-	many	TRBJ2-3	TGTGCCAGCAGCCAACGGACTCCGGGGGCAGATACGCAGTATTTT	CASSQRTPGADTQYF
17	TRBV7-6	-	many	TRBJ2-6	TGTGCCAGCAGCTCCGCCCGCGCCGTACCTGGGGCCAACGTCCTGACTTTC	CASSSARAVPGANVLTF
14	TRBV5-6	-	-	TRBJ1-1	TGTGCCAGCAGCCAGGGACAAAAGAACACTGAAGCTTTCTTT	CASSQGQKNTEAFF
15	TRBV4-2	TRBD1	once	TRBJ2-7	TGTGCCAGCAGCCAAACCTGGGGGACAGGGGAGGTGCAGTACTTC	CASSQTWGTGEVQYF
16	TRBV7-9	-	many	TRBJ2-1	TGTGCCAGCAGCTTAGTGGTTACGGCCAACCTCAATGAGCAGTTCTTC	CASSLVVTANLNEQFF